This TCR beta chain was sequenced in a study of identifying expanded T cells in peripheral blood (dated by TCRdb to about 2019). Study-wide context: Technical replicates were generated by sequencing separate aliquots of the same genomic DNA pool, and four replicates were compared pairwise. The research as a whole found: Variance in clone template counts between two-week samples significantly increased with total template count across all healthy donors. It was expected by the authors that biological variance in healthy repertoires might increase further over much longer intervals, such as months to years. Between technical replicates the binomial model flagged around 1.3 differentially abundant clones, whereas over roughly two weeks the binomial model flagged about 15 and over approximately 4 weeks 19 to 20. Across all healthy-donor time intervals, the beta-binomial model significantly lowered both the number of clones called differentially abundant and the false-positive rate.

TCRbeta CDR3 regions were profiled with the immunoSEQ Assay using bias-controlled multiplex PCR amplification of genomic DNA. From the authors' description of their analysis: The absolute abundance of each unique TCRbeta CDR3 region was quantified after sequences were collapsed and filtered. Differential abundance was tested with two models: a binomial (Fisher-equivalent) model and a beta-binomial model that adds time-dependent variance fitted from healthy donors. Clones with fewer than 5 combined templates were removed, and differential abundance was called for clones with a Benjamini-Hochberg FDR below 0.01. Beta-binomial variance was modeled as a function of total template count across the two samples using the form v = (b*log(k)+a)^2. The immuneACCESS repertoire file appears here via TCRdb, limited to in-frame rearrangements. These files lack a portion of the clones; in checked studies, under half of the deficit traces to unresolved V genes, and the cause of the others is not known. V, J and clone size are those of that table, while D and trimming were read from the DNA. Present in this sample are about 85,000 clones, more than 75% of which were seen just once. The ten largest clones add up to roughly 19% of the sample.

Regarding this clone: It has no known antigen specificity. Per-base qualities were not stored, and no clone one base away is much larger.

No immune events, such as infections, were documented for the healthy donors during the collection period. Healthy-donor blood repertoires served as a training cohort to calibrate time-dependent variance in a beta-binomial model of T-cell clone differential abundance. The training cohort included approximately ten healthy donors, of whom 3 were female and 7 were male. Donor ages ranged from roughly 29 to 64 years, with an average of roughly 46 years. Whole blood was collected from each healthy donor at three time points spaced two weeks apart and obtained from a commercial supplier. For immunosequencing, genomic DNA was extracted from unsorted whole blood. The CDR3 spans 15 residues, from the cysteine through the phenylalanine. Of the read, only the CDR3 DNA is kept; its 45 bases are in frame from base 1. Per the germline V gene, LGHNA is the CDR1 and YNFKEQ is the CDR2. The germline V end is reduced by 4 bases and the J end by 4 bases; junction bases left unmatched: 7.

Material for sequencing was blood. The rearrangement joined TRBV4-2 to TRBJ2-5, with 9 junctional bases fitting TRBD2. This sequence was found in a person between 18 and 75 years old in good health. DNA sequence: TGTGCCAGCAGCCTCGGCGGGGGGGCCTTAGAGACCCAGTACTTC. Translated, it gives CASSLGGGALETQYF.